The present T cell receptor beta chain was sequenced within a study of cytomegalovirus exposure and HLA in healthy donors. Remarks on this clone: What it recognizes is unknown. Within the sample, other DNA sequences also encode this same CDR3.

The CDR3 contains 14 residues. Germline CDR1 and CDR2: WSHSY and SAAADI. Trimming cost V 4 bases and J 0 bases; bases outside gene matches: 0. The PCR contained 60 Vbeta and 13 Jbeta primers. The assay was immunoSEQ multiplex PCR, and TCRdb's table has in-frame clones only and misses some. In the table there are tens of thousands of clones, roughly 74% of which are singletons. Study results and limitations: In a later analysis, common viral pathogens appeared linked to several of the most significant clusters. Despite most TCR sequences being rare, some public TCRs occurred in many donors.

The chain has TRBV10-2 and TRBJ2-7; 10 positions match TRBD2. This clonotype was obtained from a young woman in good health and CMV-seropositive. Sequenced input: PBMCs. This CDR3 reads CASSGTSGSYEQYF. CDR3 nucleotide sequence: TGCGCCAGCAGTGGGACTAGCGGCTCCTACGAGCAGTACTTC.